These 3 T cell receptor beta chains were sequenced from one sample in a study of lymphopenia after photon versus proton radiotherapy. Assay used: immunoSEQ multiplex PCR; TCRdb lists only in-frame clones, some missing. The sample contains roughly 40,000 clones, about four fifths of which appear only once. This material consisted of peripheral blood, taken from a patient treated with proton-based radiotherapy. The receptors originated from a woman between 65 and 79 years old with pancreatic cancer.

The chain couples TRBV18 to TRBJ2-1; no firm D call. Trimming removed 2 bases at V and 8 bases at J, with 7 bases between. The CDR3 runs to 12 residues. Germline lookup yields CDR1 KGHSH and CDR2 LQKENI. The CDR3 DNA is TGTGCCAGCTCACCAGGTCCGTATGAGCAGTTCTTC. This sequence encodes CASSPGPYEQFF.

The chain uses TRBV27 and TRBJ2-1, with 9 bases that match TRBD2. After removal of 2 bases from V and 10 bases from J, the junction contained 9 bases not matched to a gene. Germline assignment: CDR1 MNHEY and CDR2 SMNVEV (reference sequence). This CDR3 is 15 amino acids long. CDR3 DNA sequence: TGTGCCAGCAGTTTACTTGGCGGGAGGGGGAGAGAGCAGTTCTTC. Translating gives CASSLLGGRGREQFF.

The gene calls are TRBV29-1 and TRBJ2-7, with D perhaps matching TRBD1 (6 bases). The CDR3 contains 14 residues. V lost 4 bases and J lost 6, with 19 bases in between. Germline V gives CDR1 SQVTM, CDR2 ANQGSEA. CDR3 loop: CSVAGTSLPTEQYF. The CDR3, as DNA: TGCAGCGTTGCCGGGACATCTCTTCCCACCGAGCAGTACTTC.